The clone carrying this TCR beta chain occurred many times. Its antigen is not identified. This sample was taken from a study of Graves' ophthalmopathy and Graves' hyperthyroidism. The TCR beta CDR3 regions underwent amplification from RNA transcripts. Second-round multiplex PCR came after a first-round RT-PCR that employed HTBI primers. TCRdb called the multiplex PCR reads again in MiXCR, with one record for every CDR3 protein. The repertoire holds fewer than 600,000 distinct CDR3 sequences, with 14% as singletons. Study-level points and caveats: Researchers report that a 13-signature model separated ophthalmopathy from stable hyperthyroidism, posting 87.88% sensitivity and roughly 81% specificity.

The V gene lost 7 bases and the J gene lost 0 bases, with 16 bases spanning the gap. The CDR3 has 15 amino acids. The germline gives CDR1 SNHLY, CDR2 FYNNEI. The sample was blood. The rearrangement uses TRBV2 and TRBJ2-7, with D possibly TRBD1 on 6 matching bases. The TCR sequence derives from a woman between 25 and 40 years old with Graves' ophthalmopathy. The CDR3 region is CASKGGTESSYEQYF. The DNA of the CDR3 is TGTGCCAGCAAAGGGGGAACAGAAAGCTCCTACGAGCAGTACTTC.